What follows are 20 T cell receptor beta chains derived from one specimen sequenced in a study of blood T cells in healthy people across ages. Together with a sample-barcoded 5' primer, a J-beta primer mix was included in a second PCR lasting roughly 6 to 12 cycles. TCRdb independently ran MiXCR on the 5' RACE reads; one entry per CDR3 protein. The table lists about 1.5 million distinct CDR3 sequences, approximately 43% of them singletons. The source material was blood. All receptors come from a woman under 30 in good health.

This clonotype was seen only a few times. CDR3 loop: CASTMEEMPDTQYF. The CDR3 nucleotides read TGTGCCAGCACTATGGAGGAGATGCCAGATACGCAGTATTTT. This chain uses TRBV12-3 or TRBV12-4 with TRBJ2-3; D is possibly TRBD2 (5 bases). V was cut by 7 bases and J by 4 bases, with 15 bases left in between. This CDR3 region has 14 residues.

The chain has TRBV20-1 and TRBJ2-2; the D is unclear. V was clipped by 2 bases and J by 2 bases, with 9 bases between them. Germline assignment: CDR1 DFQATT and CDR2 SNEGSKA (reference sequence). The CDR3 covers 14 residues. As DNA, the CDR3 is TGCAGTGCTAGATTCCGAGGAAACACCGGGGAGCTGTTTTTT. Amino acid sequence: CSARFRGNTGELFF.

The chain employs TRBV4-1 and TRBJ2-5; D possibly corresponds to TRBD1 (6 bases). Germline lookup yields CDR1 MGHRA and CDR2 YSYEKL. This CDR3 contains 15 residues. V gave up 0 bases and J gave up 11 bases, with 19 bases separating them. CDR3 bases: TGCGCCAGCAGCCAAGAACAGGGTGGCTACAATGAGCAGTACTTC. Amino acid sequence: CASSQEQGGYNEQYF.

V is TRBV6-5 and J is TRBJ1-2; the match to TRBD1 covers 11 bases. Germline V gene lookup returns CDR1 MNHEY and CDR2 SVGAGI. V shed 6 bases, J shed 2 bases, and the junction held 2 bases outside the gene matches. CDR3 length: 14 amino acids. The CDR3 DNA reads TGTGCCAGCAGCTGGGACAGGGGGAACTATGGCTACACCTTC. Translation gives CASSWDRGNYGYTF.

The rearrangement links TRBV4-3 to TRBJ2-7, with a tentative D call TRBD1 (6 bases). V lost 1 base and J lost 7, with 23 bases in between. The V gene's germline CDR1 is LGHNA and CDR2 YSLEER. The CDR3 is made up of 17 amino acids. This chain's CDR3 is CASSQGSGETSYNEQYF. DNA for the CDR3: TGCGCCAGCAGCCAAGGATCAGGGGAGACCTCCTACAATGAGCAGTACTTC.

The rearrangement links TRBV2 to TRBJ2-7, with 8 positions matching TRBD2. V was clipped by 4 bases and J by 5 bases; unmatched bases: 7. In germline, CDR1 is SNHLY, CDR2 FYNNEI. The CDR3 is 14 amino acids. CDR3 in DNA: TGTGCCAGCAGTGCAGGACTAGCCGTCGACGAGCAGTACTTC. This sequence encodes CASSAGLAVDEQYF.

The gene calls are TRBV4-1 and TRBJ2-1; 13 positions match TRBD2. CDR1 is MGHRA, CDR2 YSYEKL, per germline. V shed 1 base and J 10 bases; nucleotides not matched to a gene: 13. This CDR3 is 18 amino acids long. CDR3 residues: CASSQVPGTSGTVHEQFF. CDR3 nucleotides: TGCGCCAGCAGCCAAGTCCCCGGGACTAGCGGGACAGTACACGAGCAGTTCTTC.

This clonotype has more than one count but fewer than ten. V usage is TRBV13 and J usage is TRBJ2-3; D might be TRBD1 or TRBD2, each matching 5 bases. CDR3 length: 16 residues. Trimming took 5 bases from V and 4 from J, leaving 19 bases between them. Germline-derived CDR1 and CDR2 are PRHDT and FYEKMQ (reference sequence). In DNA, the CDR3 is TGTGCCAGCAGCGCGACCGGGACCACACGACCAGATACGCAGTATTTT. This sequence encodes CASSATGTTRPDTQYF.

The V call is TRBV20-1, the J call TRBJ2-5; TRBD2 matches at 9 bases. Trimming cost V 6 bases and J 11 bases; bases outside gene matches: 16. CDR1 and CDR2 from the germline V gene are DFQATT and SNEGSKA (reference sequence). This CDR3 spans 14 amino acids. The CDR3: CSATYGTSINEQYF. The CDR3 nucleotides read TGCAGTGCAACCTACGGGACTAGCATTAATGAGCAGTACTTC.

The V and J genes are TRBV7-2 and TRBJ2-2, with a possible D match to TRBD2 (5 bases). V dropped 5 bases and J dropped 1 base, with 14 bases sitting between them. Germline V gene data show CDR1 as SGHTA and CDR2 as FQGNSA. CDR3 length: 16 residues. The CDR3 DNA sequence: TGTGCCAGCAGCCCCCGCTTGGGGAGGAACACCGGGGAGCTGTTTTTT. The encoded protein is CASSPRLGRNTGELFF.

V gene TRBV5-1 combines with J gene TRBJ1-6; D is undetermined. This CDR3 is 15 amino acids long. Germline V gene data show CDR1 as SGHRS and CDR2 as YFSETQ. V dropped 0 bases and J dropped 6 bases, with 10 bases sitting between them. Written as DNA, the CDR3 is TGCGCCAGCAGCTTGGGAGACATGGGTAATTCACCCCTCCACTTT. Its translation: CASSLGDMGNSPLHF.

As for this clonotype: A clone one base away is much larger, so this may be a read error. J is TRBJ2-5 and V is TRBV4-1; weak D call: TRBD1 (6 bases). CDR1 is MGHRA, CDR2 YSYEKL, per germline. V gave up 0 bases and J gave up 11 bases, with 19 bases separating them. CDR3 length: 15 amino acids. CDR3 sequence: CASSQEVQGFDEQYF. As DNA, the CDR3 is TGCGCCAGCAGCCAAGAGGTACAGGGTTTCGATGAGCAGTACTTC.

Details on this clonotype: Since a much larger clone is just one base distant, this may be a read error. This rearrangement joins TRBV24-1 to TRBJ2-5, with D perhaps given as TRBD1 or TRBD2 (6 bases each). This CDR3 is built from 16 residues. V shed 1 base and J shed 11 bases, with 22 bases lying between them. Per germline, CDR1 KGHDR and CDR2 SFDVKD. The CDR3 spells CATSDFGGGGYNEQYF. CDR3 bases: TGTGCCACCAGTGATTTCGGGGGCGGCGGCTACAATGAGCAGTACTTC.

J is TRBJ2-2 and V is TRBV5-1; 9 bases are a match to TRBD1. J gave up 7 bases and V 3 bases, and 7 bases lay outside the gene matches. Looked up from germline, CDR1 is SGHRS and CDR2 is YFSETQ. The CDR3 has 15 amino acids. This chain's CDR3 is CASSSDRGESGELFF. CDR3 sequence (DNA): TGCGCCAGCAGCTCGGACAGGGGCGAGAGCGGGGAGCTGTTTTTT.

This clonotype came up a few times. The chain has TRBV24-1 and TRBJ2-3, with D possibly being TRBD1 (5 bases). This CDR3 spans 15 amino acids. The ends were cut back, 4 bases at V and 6 bases at J, with 16 bases in the middle. Germline CDR1 reads KGHDR; CDR2 reads SFDVKD. CDR3 coding DNA: TGTGCCACCAGTGACCCCCGGACACGAAAGGATACGCAGTATTTT. It is translated as CATSDPRTRKDTQYF.

The chain joins TRBV6-6 to TRBJ2-4; perhaps D is TRBD1 or TRBD2 (6 bases each). CDR3 length: 16 residues. Looked up from germline, CDR1 is MNHNY and CDR2 is SVGAGI (reference sequence). V lost 6 bases to trimming and J lost 0 bases, with 15 bases between them. Here the CDR3 reads CASRGQSGVAKNIQYF. CDR3 in DNA: TGTGCCAGCAGAGGACAGTCGGGAGTAGCCAAAAACATTCAGTACTTC.

This chain links TRBV20-1 with TRBJ2-7; no reliable D call. This CDR3 has 13 amino acids. The V gene's germline CDR1 is DFQATT and CDR2 SNEGSKA (reference sequence). V lost 5 bases and J 0 bases, leaving 11 bases between the germline ends. In nucleotides, the CDR3 is TGCAGTGCTTCGACGCGCCTCTCCTACGAGCAGTACTTC. This translates into CSASTRLSYEQYF.

The gene calls are TRBV20-1 and TRBJ1-1; D is unresolved. Trimming removed 0 bases at V and 6 bases at J, with 11 bases between. The CDR3 consists of 13 residues. Germline V gene lookup returns CDR1 DFQATT and CDR2 SNEGSKA (reference sequence). CDR3 residues: CSARDRGNAEAFF. CDR3 nucleotides: TGCAGTGCTAGAGATCGAGGAAACGCTGAAGCTTTCTTT.

The genes are TRBV13 and TRBJ1-1; D uncertain. The V end lost 6 bases, the J end lost 0 bases, and 14 bases lay between the germline ends. CDR1 PRHDT and CDR2 FYEKMQ come from the germline V gene (reference sequence). CDR3 length: 15 residues. The CDR3 loop is CASSRGGSMNTEAFF. The CDR3, as DNA: TGTGCCAGCAGTCGAGGAGGCTCCATGAACACTGAAGCTTTCTTT.

This clonotype was observed a handful of times. V is TRBV28 and J is TRBJ2-7; weak D call: TRBD2 (6 bases). V lost 5 bases and J 7 bases, leaving 12 bases between the germline ends. Germline V gene sequence: CDR1 MDHEN, CDR2 SYDVKM. This CDR3 spans 12 amino acids. The chain's CDR3 is CASSVGGGEQYF. CDR3 nucleotide sequence: TGTGCCAGCAGTGTGGGAGGTGGTGAGCAGTACTTC.